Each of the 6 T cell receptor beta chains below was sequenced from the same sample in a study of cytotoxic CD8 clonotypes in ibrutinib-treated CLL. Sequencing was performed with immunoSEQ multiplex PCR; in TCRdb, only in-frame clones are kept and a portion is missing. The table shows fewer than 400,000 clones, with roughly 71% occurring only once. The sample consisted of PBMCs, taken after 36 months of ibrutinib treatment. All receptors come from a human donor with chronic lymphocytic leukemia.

CDR3 amino acids: CASSPTRGSGYIEKLFF. Written as DNA, the CDR3 is TGTGCCAGCAGCCCCACCCGCGGGTCGGGTTATATTGAAAAACTGTTTTTT. The chain has TRBV9 and TRBJ1-4; D is ambiguous. The CDR3 has 17 residues. V was cut by 4 bases and J by 7 bases, with 23 bases left in between. CDR1 is SGDLS, CDR2 YYNGEE, per germline.

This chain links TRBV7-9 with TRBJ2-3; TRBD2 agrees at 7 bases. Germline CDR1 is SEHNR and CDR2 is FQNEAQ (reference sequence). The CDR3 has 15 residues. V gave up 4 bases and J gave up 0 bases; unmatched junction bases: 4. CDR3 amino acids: CASSSSGLSTDTQYF. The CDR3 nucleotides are TGTGCCAGCAGCTCTAGCGGTCTTAGCACAGATACGCAGTATTTT.

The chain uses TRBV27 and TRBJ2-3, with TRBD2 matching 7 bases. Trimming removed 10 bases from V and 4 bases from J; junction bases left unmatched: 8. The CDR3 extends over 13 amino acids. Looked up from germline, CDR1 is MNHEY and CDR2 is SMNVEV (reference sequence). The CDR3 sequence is CATGGSTADTQYF. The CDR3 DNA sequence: TGTGCCACGGGCGGGAGTACGGCAGATACGCAGTATTTT.

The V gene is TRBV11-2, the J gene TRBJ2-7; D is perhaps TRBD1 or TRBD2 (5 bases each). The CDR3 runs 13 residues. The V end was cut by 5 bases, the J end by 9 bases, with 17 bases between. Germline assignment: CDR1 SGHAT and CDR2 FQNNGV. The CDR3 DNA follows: TGTGCCAGCAGCGCCTATGCAGGGACGGGGCAGTACTTC. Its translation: CASSAYAGTGQYF.

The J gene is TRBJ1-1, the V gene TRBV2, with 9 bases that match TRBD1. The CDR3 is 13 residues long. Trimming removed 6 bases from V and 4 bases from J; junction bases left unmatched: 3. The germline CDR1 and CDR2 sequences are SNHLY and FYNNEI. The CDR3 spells CASRGQGFTEAFF. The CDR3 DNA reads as TGTGCCAGCAGGGGACAGGGATTCACTGAAGCTTTCTTT.

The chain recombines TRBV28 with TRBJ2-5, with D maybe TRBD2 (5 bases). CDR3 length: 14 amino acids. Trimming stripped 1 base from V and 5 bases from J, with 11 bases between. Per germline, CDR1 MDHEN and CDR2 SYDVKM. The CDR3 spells CASSLSPVAETQYF. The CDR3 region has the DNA TGTGCCAGCAGTTTATCCCCCGTAGCGGAGACCCAGTACTTC.